The rows below give T cell receptor beta chains drawn from one sample of a study of CD8+ T cells in alopecia areata. Repertoires were generated with immunoSEQ multiplex PCR, while TCRdb's copy carries only in-frame clones and drops some. This sample has 150,000 to 160,000 clones, with approximately 53% found just once. Here the sequenced sample was CD8+ T cells sorted from blood, taken at week 0. These receptors originate from a human donor with alopecia areata. Both conserved end residues are part of each CDR3. Each record gives: CDR3 protein, CDR3 DNA, J gene, clone size, V gene, D gene. The D gene is left open where the match is weak. Expanded clones are given a class, and other clones once, few, many or no size at all.

CSVAGGAGANVLTF TGCAGCGTCGCAGGGGGCGCTGGGGCCAACGTCCTGACTTTC TRBJ2-6 few TRBV29-1 TRBD1
CAWSVGDGYTF TGTGCCTGGAGTGTAGGGGATGGCTACACCTTC TRBJ1-2 few TRBV30 -
CASSPTFAGPNEKLFF TGTGCCAGCAGTCCCACCTTTGCAGGGCCTAATGAAAAACTGTTTTTT TRBJ1-4 - TRBV27 -
CASSQRGQGYQPQHF TGTGCCAGCAGCCAGCGGGGACAGGGTTATCAGCCCCAGCATTTT TRBJ1-5 - TRBV13 TRBD1
CAWSEGPLYEQYF TGTGCCTGGAGTGAGGGGCCGCTATACGAGCAGTACTTC TRBJ2-7 - TRBV30 -
CASSGTGPPTLHF TGTGCCAGCAGCGGCACGGGACCCCCAACCCTCCACTTT TRBJ1-6 once TRBV7-2 -
CASSLRPAGETDTQYF TGTGCCAGCAGCTTACGACCAGCGGGGGAAACAGATACGCAGTATTTT TRBJ2-3 - TRBV13 TRBD2
CASSAGDEQFF TGTGCCAGCAGCGCCGGGGATGAGCAGTTCTTC TRBJ2-1 - TRBV7-9 -
CAWSVGTYYEQYF TGTGCCTGGAGTGTCGGGACATACTACGAGCAGTACTTC TRBJ2-7 - TRBV30 -
CASSLRGGYSYNEQFF TGTGCCAGCAGCTTGAGAGGGGGGTACTCCTACAATGAGCAGTTCTTC TRBJ2-1 - TRBV5-6 -
CSVGTNEQYF TGCAGCGTAGGGACCAACGAGCAGTACTTC TRBJ2-7 - TRBV29-1 -
CASGAGRTDTQYF TGTGCCAGCGGGGCGGGGCGCACAGATACGCAGTATTTT TRBJ2-3 - TRBV7-8 -
CASSGTDGYTF TGCGCCAGCAGCGGGACAGATGGCTACACCTTC TRBJ1-2 - TRBV5-1 TRBD1
CASSDSESGELFF TGTGCCAGCAGTGACTCGGAGTCCGGGGAGCTGTTTTTT TRBJ2-2 few TRBV6-4 -
CAWIPRGNTIYF TGTGCCTGGATCCCCAGGGGAAACACCATATATTTT TRBJ1-3 - TRBV30 -
CASMGQGMNTEAFF TGTGCCAGTATGGGACAGGGAATGAACACTGAAGCTTTCTTT TRBJ1-1 few TRBV19 TRBD1
CASSARLGQGEGYEQYF TGTGCCAGCAGCGCGAGGCTTGGACAGGGGGAGGGCTACGAGCAGTACTTC TRBJ2-7 - TRBV6-4 TRBD1
CASSPRTGVYGYTF TGTGCCAGCAGCCCCAGGACAGGGGTCTATGGCTACACCTTC TRBJ1-2 - TRBV7-8 TRBD1
CASSQSHPFGASGANVLTF TGCGCCAGCAGCCAATCTCACCCTTTCGGGGCCTCTGGGGCCAACGTCCTGACTTTC TRBJ2-6 - TRBV4-1 -
CSVVRGAEAFF TGCAGCGTTGTAAGGGGTGCTGAAGCTTTCTTT TRBJ1-1 - TRBV29-1 -
CASKRRGLAGGREDTQYF TGTGCCAGCAAACGAAGGGGACTAGCGGGGGGCCGGGAAGATACGCAGTATTTT TRBJ2-3 few TRBV27 TRBD2
CAISEAGSADTQYF TGTGCCATCAGTGAAGCGGGTTCTGCGGATACGCAGTATTTT TRBJ2-3 - TRBV10-3 -
CASSPSGGSSYEQYF TGTGCCAGCAGTCCTAGCGGGGGTAGCTCCTACGAGCAGTACTTC TRBJ2-7 - TRBV28 TRBD2
CASSPSGNYEQYF TGTGCCAGCAGCCCTAGCGGGAACTACGAGCAGTACTTC TRBJ2-7 - TRBV7-9 TRBD2
CSARAPDGYTF TGCAGCGCAAGGGCCCCGGACGGCTACACCTTC TRBJ1-2 few TRBV29-1 -
CASSPGGVETQYF TGTGCCAGCAGTCCAGGGGGCGTCGAGACCCAGTACTTC TRBJ2-5 few TRBV27 TRBD1